A selection of T cell receptor beta chains follows, all from one sample in a study of blood T cell repertoires in COVID-19. The repertoire was sequenced with immunoSEQ multiplex PCR; TCRdb's copy has only in-frame clones and lacks some. This table has hundreds of thousands of clones, about nine tenths appearing once. Sequenced sample: peripheral blood. The receptors shown here come from a woman aged 50 to 65 with acute or convalescent COVID-19. Both conserved end residues are part of each CDR3. The order of the fields is clone size, D gene, V gene, J gene, CDR3 DNA, CDR3 protein. A D gene is named only where the DNA matches it firmly. A clone size is listed for some rows: how often the clone was seen (once, few, many), or a class if it is expanded.

NA	NA	TRBV7-2	TRBJ2-3	TGTGCCAGCAGCTACCGACTAGGCGGCACAGATACGCAGTATTTT	CASSYRLGGTDTQYF
NA	TRBD1	TRBV18	TRBJ1-2	TGTGCCAGCTCGACGGGACAGGCCTATGGCTACACCTTC	CASSTGQAYGYTF
NA	TRBD1	TRBV6-6	TRBJ1-3	TGTGCCAGCACAGGGGGTAGAAACACCATATATTTT	CASTGGRNTIYF
NA	TRBD2	TRBV19	TRBJ2-1	TGTGCCAGTAGTTCGGGGACTAGCGGGGTCTACAATGAGCAGTTCTTC	CASSSGTSGVYNEQFF
NA	NA	TRBV4-3	TRBJ1-2	TGCGCCAGCAGCCAAGAAAAGGTCGTGGCCGGGGATGGCTACACCTTC	CASSQEKVVAGDGYTF
NA	NA	TRBV30	TRBJ2-7	TGTGCCTGGAATTGGGGGGACTCCTACGAGCAGTACTTC	CAWNWGDSYEQYF
NA	NA	TRBV11-2	TRBJ1-3	TGTGCCAGCAGACGGGGAAACACCATATATTTT	CASRRGNTIYF
NA	NA	TRBV2	TRBJ1-2	TGTGCCAGCAGTGTGGAGGGGCATGGCTACACCTTC	CASSVEGHGYTF
NA	TRBD1	TRBV11-2	TRBJ2-7	TGTGCCAGCAGCTTAGCGGGACAGGACTACGAGCAGTACTTC	CASSLAGQDYEQYF
NA	NA	TRBV7-7	TRBJ2-2	TGTGCCAGCAGCTCCCGGACAGACGAGACGGGGGAGCTGTTTTTT	CASSSRTDETGELFF
NA	NA	TRBV5-8	TRBJ1-5	TGTGCCAGCAGCTTGGCCGGCTGGGGGGGCAATCAGCCCCAGCATTTT	CASSLAGWGGNQPQHF
NA	TRBD2	TRBV19	TRBJ2-1	TGTGCCAGTAGCCGCATTAGCGGGAGAGGTGACAATGAGCAGTTCTTC	CASSRISGRGDNEQFF
NA	TRBD1	TRBV3-1/TRBV3-2	TRBJ2-7	TGTGCCAGGGGGCGGACAGGCAGCGTGGGGCAGTACTTC	CARGRTGSVGQYF
NA	NA	TRBV6-2/TRBV6-3	TRBJ1-5	TGTGCCAGCAGCCGTCTGGGGGGACTCCTCCAGCCCCAGCATTTT	CASSRLGGLLQPQHF
NA	NA	TRBV5-6	TRBJ1-1	TGTGCCAGCAGCCCCCGCGGGAACACTGAAGCTTTCTTT	CASSPRGNTEAFF
NA	NA	TRBV19	TRBJ1-1	TGTGCCAGTACCCGGAGAGGGCCAAACACTGAAGCTTTCTTT	CASTRRGPNTEAFF
NA	TRBD2	TRBV2	TRBJ2-3	TGTGCCAGCAGTGAGTGGCTAGCGGGAGGGAAAGGGCAGTATTTT	CASSEWLAGGKGQYF
NA	TRBD1	TRBV5-1	TRBJ2-3	TGCGCCAGCAGCCTCGGACAGGGTGGAGATACGCAGTATTTT	CASSLGQGGDTQYF
NA	TRBD2	TRBV6-2/TRBV6-3	TRBJ2-7	TGTGCCAGCAGTGACGCCGGCCAAGCACTAGCGGGGGTCTACGAGCAGTACTTC	CASSDAGQALAGVYEQYF
NA	TRBD1	TRBV7-9	TRBJ1-1	TGTGCCAGCAGCGCTCACAGGGGACTTAACTCTGAAGCTTTCTTT	CASSAHRGLNSEAFF
once	NA	TRBV19	TRBJ2-7	TGTGCCAGTAGTACCCGGGACAAGAATTCCTACGAGCAGTACTTC	CASSTRDKNSYEQYF
NA	NA	TRBV5-1	TRBJ2-7	TGCGCCAGCAGCTTGGTTGCCCCCGCGACGGGATCCTACGAGCAGTACTTC	CASSLVAPATGSYEQYF
few	TRBD2	TRBV7-2	TRBJ2-5	TGTGCCAGCAGGCCGGGACTAGCAGGGGAGACCCAGTACTTC	CASRPGLAGETQYF
once	NA	TRBV27	TRBJ1-6	TGTGCCAGCCGGTCTGGGCGAGATAATTCACCCCTCCACTTT	CASRSGRDNSPLHF
NA	NA	TRBV5-8	TRBJ1-1	TGTGCCAGCAGCTTGGGGCGGGAAAAAGCTTTCTTT	CASSLGREKAFF
NA	NA	TRBV19	TRBJ1-1	TGTGCCAGTAGTATAAACAGGGAAATTGAAGCTTTCTTT	CASSINREIEAFF
NA	NA	TRBV9	TRBJ2-2	TGTGCCAGCAGCGTAGTTGGTAGGAACACCGGGGAGCTGTTTTTT	CASSVVGRNTGELFF
once	NA	TRBV6-5	TRBJ1-5	TGTGCCAGCAGTTACGACAGAAATCAGCCCCAGCATTTT	CASSYDRNQPQHF
NA	TRBD1	TRBV6-6	TRBJ1-6	TGTGCCAGCAGTTTACAGGGGTATAATTCACCCCTCCACTTT	CASSLQGYNSPLHF
NA	NA	TRBV6-2/TRBV6-3	TRBJ1-5	TGTGCCAGCAGTTACGGCGGATTTAATCAGCCCCAGCATTTT	CASSYGGFNQPQHF
NA	TRBD2	TRBV4-3	TRBJ2-3	TGCGCCAGCAGCCAAGATTGGGGGGGGGTAGATACGCAGTATTTT	CASSQDWGGVDTQYF
NA	TRBD2	TRBV4-3	TRBJ2-3	TGCGCCAGCAGCCACATAAGCGGGGGGCTCACAGATACGCAGTATTTT	CASSHISGGLTDTQYF
once	NA	TRBV29-1	TRBJ2-7	TGCAGCGTTGTGACGGACAGCTCCTACGAAGGGCAGTACTTC	CSVVTDSSYEGQYF
NA	NA	TRBV10-2	TRBJ1-4	TGCGCCAGCAGTGAAGGGGATTGGGGTGAAAAACTGTTTTTT	CASSEGDWGEKLFF
NA	TRBD1	TRBV29-1	TRBJ2-3	TGCAGCGTTGCCCCGACAGGGTATACGCAGTATTTT	CSVAPTGYTQYF
NA	TRBD1	TRBV6-5	TRBJ2-5	TGTGCCAGCAGCGAGGGACAGGGCCAAGAGACCCAGTACTTC	CASSEGQGQETQYF
NA	TRBD1	TRBV11-3	TRBJ2-6	TGTGCCAGCAGCGGACAGGGTTCTGGGGCCAACGTCCTGACTTTC	CASSGQGSGANVLTF
NA	TRBD2	TRBV14	TRBJ2-5	TGTGCCAGCAGCCAAGACGGCGGGGGTATAGAGACCCAGTACTTC	CASSQDGGGIETQYF
NA	NA	TRBV3-1/TRBV3-2	TRBJ1-4	TGTGCCAGCAGCCACTCCTCTGCAACTAATGAAAAACTGTTTTTT	CASSHSSATNEKLFF
once	TRBD2	TRBV7-2	TRBJ2-3	TGTGCCAGCAGCTTATTGACTAGCGGGGGTGGTTCAGGTACGCAGTATTTT	CASSLLTSGGGSGTQYF
NA	NA	TRBV10-3	TRBJ1-1	TGTGCCATCAGTGCGACAGGATTTAACACTGAAGCTTTCTTT	CAISATGFNTEAFF
NA	TRBD2	TRBV7-7	TRBJ2-5	TGTGCCAGCAGCTGGGGACTAGCGGGACAAGAGACCCAGTACTTC	CASSWGLAGQETQYF
NA	TRBD2	TRBV12-3/TRBV12-4	TRBJ2-1	TGTGCCAGCAGTTTGGACGGGAGGGGTCTGTTCTTC	CASSLDGRGLFF
NA	TRBD2	TRBV11-2	TRBJ2-1	TGTGCCAGCAGCTTAGGCGGGGGGGAATACAATGAGCAGTTCTTC	CASSLGGGEYNEQFF
NA	NA	TRBV6-5	TRBJ1-1	TGTGCCAGCAGTTTGCGGGGGTTTCGGGACACTGAAGCTTTCTTT	CASSLRGFRDTEAFF
NA	TRBD1	TRBV11-1	TRBJ2-1	TGTGCCAGCAGCTACGGGACAGGGAGAAATGAGCAGTTCTTC	CASSYGTGRNEQFF
NA	NA	TRBV19	TRBJ2-7	TGTGCCAGTAGTTTTATGAGCGAGCAGTACTTC	CASSFMSEQYF
NA	NA	TRBV12-3/TRBV12-4	TRBJ1-2	TGTGCCAGCAGTTTACGGGGGGCGAGGGGCTACACCTTC	CASSLRGARGYTF
NA	TRBD1	TRBV11-3	TRBJ1-1	TGTGCCAGCAGCCTAACGACAGGGGGCAAAGCTTTCTTT	CASSLTTGGKAFF
NA	NA	TRBV6-5	TRBJ1-3	TGTGCCAGCACGGCGGGAAGACTCTCTGGAAACACCATATATTTT	CASTAGRLSGNTIYF
NA	NA	TRBV18	TRBJ1-1	TGTGCCAGCTCACCACAGACAGGCCTAAACACTGAAGCTTTCTTT	CASSPQTGLNTEAFF
NA	NA	TRBV12-3/TRBV12-4	TRBJ2-7	TGTGCCAGCACCAGGAACCTCCCCCAGCAGTACTTC	CASTRNLPQQYF
NA	TRBD2	TRBV5-1	TRBJ2-3	TGCGCCAGCAGCCTCGAGGGGAGCGGGGGGGCATCGGATACGCAGTATTTT	CASSLEGSGGASDTQYF
NA	NA	TRBV19	TRBJ1-5	TGTGCCAGTAGTGATCCAGGGAGCAATCAGCCCCAGCATTTT	CASSDPGSNQPQHF
NA	TRBD2	TRBV3-1/TRBV3-2	TRBJ2-3	TGTGCCAGCAAAGTAGCGGGAGGGCCTGAAGATACGCAGTATTTT	CASKVAGGPEDTQYF
NA	TRBD1	TRBV6-5	TRBJ1-5	TGTGCCAGCAGCGGGACAGGGATGTTACAGCCCCAGCATTTT	CASSGTGMLQPQHF
NA	TRBD2	TRBV5-8	TRBJ2-1	TGTGCCAGCAATTGGGCAGCGGGGGAGGATTACAATGAGCAGTTCTTC	CASNWAAGEDYNEQFF